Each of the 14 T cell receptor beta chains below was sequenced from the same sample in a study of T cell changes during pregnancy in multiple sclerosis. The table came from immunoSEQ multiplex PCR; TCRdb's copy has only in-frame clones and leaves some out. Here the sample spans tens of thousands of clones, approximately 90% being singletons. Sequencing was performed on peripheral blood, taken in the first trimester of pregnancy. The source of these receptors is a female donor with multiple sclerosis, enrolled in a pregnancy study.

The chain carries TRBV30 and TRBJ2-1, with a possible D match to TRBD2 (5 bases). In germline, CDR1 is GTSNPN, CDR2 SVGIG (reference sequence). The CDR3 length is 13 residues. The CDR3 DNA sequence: TGTGCGGGAGCCCCTCGGGCAGTCAATGAGCAGTTCTTC. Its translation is CAGAPRAVNEQFF. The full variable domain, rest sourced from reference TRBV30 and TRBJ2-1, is SQTIHQWPATLVQPVGSPLSLECTVEGTSNPNLYWYRQAAGRGLQLLFYSVGIGQISSEVPQNLSASRPQDRQFILSSKKLLLSDSGFYLCAGAPRAVNEQFFGPGTRLTVL.

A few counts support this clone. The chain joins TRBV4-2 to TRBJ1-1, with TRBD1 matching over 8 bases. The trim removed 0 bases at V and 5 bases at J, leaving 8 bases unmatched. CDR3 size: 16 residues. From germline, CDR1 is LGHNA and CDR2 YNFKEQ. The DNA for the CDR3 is TGTGCCAGCAGCCAAGAGCTAGACAGGGGATGGACTGAAGCTTTCTTT. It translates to CASSQELDRGWTEAFF.

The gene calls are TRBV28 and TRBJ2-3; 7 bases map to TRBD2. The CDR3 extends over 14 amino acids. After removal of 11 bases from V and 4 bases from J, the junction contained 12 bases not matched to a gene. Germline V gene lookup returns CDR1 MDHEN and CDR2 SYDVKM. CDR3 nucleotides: TGTGCCGGACTGGCGGGAGTGTCGGCAGATACGCAGTATTTT. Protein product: CAGLAGVSADTQYF.

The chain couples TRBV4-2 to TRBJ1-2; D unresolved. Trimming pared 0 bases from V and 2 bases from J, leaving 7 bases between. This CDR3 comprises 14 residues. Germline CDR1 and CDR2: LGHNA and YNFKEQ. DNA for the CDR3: TGTGCCAGCAGCCAAGATGGGGAGAACTATGGCTACACCTTC. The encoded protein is CASSQDGENYGYTF.

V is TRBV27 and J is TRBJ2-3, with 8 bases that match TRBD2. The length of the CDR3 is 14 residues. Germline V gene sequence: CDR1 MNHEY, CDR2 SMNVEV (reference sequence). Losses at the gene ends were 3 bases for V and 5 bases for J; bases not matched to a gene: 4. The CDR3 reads CASSFAGGGDTQYF. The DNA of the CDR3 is TGTGCCAGCAGTTTTGCGGGAGGTGGAGATACGCAGTATTTT.

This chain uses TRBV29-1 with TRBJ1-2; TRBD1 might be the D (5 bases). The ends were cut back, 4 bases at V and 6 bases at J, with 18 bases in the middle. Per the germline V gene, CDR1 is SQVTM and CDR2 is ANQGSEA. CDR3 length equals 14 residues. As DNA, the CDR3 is TGCAGCGTTGCCAAGGAAGCAGGGTGGGATGGCTACACCTTC. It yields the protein CSVAKEAGWDGYTF.

In DNA form, the CDR3 reads TGCGCCAGCAGTCAATCGGGCAGAACTCTCTACGAGCAGTACTTC. This translates into CASSQSGRTLYEQYF. This chain uses TRBV23-1 with TRBJ2-7; D is unresolved. TRBV23-1 is identified as an open reading frame with a role that is uncertain. The V gene lost 0 bases and the J gene lost 3 bases, with 12 bases spanning the gap. This CDR3 is built from 15 residues.

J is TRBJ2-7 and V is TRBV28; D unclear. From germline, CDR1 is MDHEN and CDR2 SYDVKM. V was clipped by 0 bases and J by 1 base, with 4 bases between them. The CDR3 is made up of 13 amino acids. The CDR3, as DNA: TGTGCCAGCAGTTTATGGTCGTCCTACGAGCAGTACTTC. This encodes CASSLWSSYEQYF.

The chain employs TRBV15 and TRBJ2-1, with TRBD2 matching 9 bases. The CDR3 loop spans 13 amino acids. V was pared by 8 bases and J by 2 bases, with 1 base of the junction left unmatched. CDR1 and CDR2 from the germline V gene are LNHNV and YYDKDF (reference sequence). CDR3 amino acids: CATRTSAYNEQFF. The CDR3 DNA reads TGTGCCACCCGGACTAGCGCCTACAATGAGCAGTTCTTC.

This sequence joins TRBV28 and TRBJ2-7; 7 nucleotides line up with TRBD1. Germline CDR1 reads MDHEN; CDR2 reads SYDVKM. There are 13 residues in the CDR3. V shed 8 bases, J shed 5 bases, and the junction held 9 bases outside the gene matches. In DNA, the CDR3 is TGTGCCAGCCTTAGACAGGGTAAGAACGAGCAGTACTTC. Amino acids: CASLRQGKNEQYF.

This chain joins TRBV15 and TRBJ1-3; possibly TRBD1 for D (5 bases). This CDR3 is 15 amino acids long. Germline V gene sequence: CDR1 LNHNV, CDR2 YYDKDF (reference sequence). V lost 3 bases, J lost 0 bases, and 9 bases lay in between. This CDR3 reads CATSRDMVSGNTIYF. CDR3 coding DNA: TGTGCCACCAGCAGGGACATGGTCTCTGGAAACACCATATATTTT.

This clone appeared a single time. The DNA for the CDR3 is TGTGCCAGCAGCGTGACTAGCGGGGTACAAGAGACCCAGTACTTC. Translated, it gives CASSVTSGVQETQYF. The V and J genes are TRBV9 and TRBJ2-5; 11 bases are a match to TRBD2. This CDR3 has 15 amino acids. The germline gives CDR1 SGDLS, CDR2 YYNGEE. The junction had 2 bases not matched to a gene; V was cut back by 2 bases and J by 2 bases.

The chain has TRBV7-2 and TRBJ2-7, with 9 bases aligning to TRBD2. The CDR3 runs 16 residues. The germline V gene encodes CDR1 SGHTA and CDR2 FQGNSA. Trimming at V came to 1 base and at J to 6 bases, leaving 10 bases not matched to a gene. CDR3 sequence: CASSLVGGGRAGEQYF. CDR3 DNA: TGTGCCAGCAGCTTAGTAGGCGGCGGGAGGGCGGGCGAGCAGTACTTC.

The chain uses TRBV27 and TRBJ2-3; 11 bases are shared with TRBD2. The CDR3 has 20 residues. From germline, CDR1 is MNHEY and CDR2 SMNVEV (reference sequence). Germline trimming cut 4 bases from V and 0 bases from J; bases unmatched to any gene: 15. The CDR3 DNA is TGTGCCAGCAGTTCCAACCCGACGGGACTAGCGGTCAAGAGCACAGATACGCAGTATTTT. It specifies CASSSNPTGLAVKSTDTQYF.